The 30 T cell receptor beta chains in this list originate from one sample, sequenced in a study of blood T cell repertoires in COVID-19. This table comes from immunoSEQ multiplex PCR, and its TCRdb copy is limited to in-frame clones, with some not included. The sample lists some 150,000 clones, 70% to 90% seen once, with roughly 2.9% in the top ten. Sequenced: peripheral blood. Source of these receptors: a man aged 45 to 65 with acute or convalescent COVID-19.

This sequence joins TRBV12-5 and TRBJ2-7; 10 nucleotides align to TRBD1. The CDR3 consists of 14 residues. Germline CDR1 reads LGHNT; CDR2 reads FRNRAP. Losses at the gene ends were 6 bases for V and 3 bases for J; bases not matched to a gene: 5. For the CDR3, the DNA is TGTGCTAGTGGGCCGGGACAGGGGTTCTACGAGCAGTACTTC. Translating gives CASGPGQGFYEQYF.

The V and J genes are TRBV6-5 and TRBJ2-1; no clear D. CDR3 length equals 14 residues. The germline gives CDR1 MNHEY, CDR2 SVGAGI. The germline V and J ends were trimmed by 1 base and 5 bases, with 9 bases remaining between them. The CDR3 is CASSYFDRDNEQFF. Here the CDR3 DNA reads TGTGCCAGCAGTTACTTCGACCGGGACAATGAGCAGTTCTTC.

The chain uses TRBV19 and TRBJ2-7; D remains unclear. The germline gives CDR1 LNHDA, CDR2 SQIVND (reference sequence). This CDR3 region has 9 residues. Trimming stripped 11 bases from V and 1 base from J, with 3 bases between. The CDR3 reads CARSYEQYF. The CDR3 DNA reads TGTGCCCGGTCCTACGAGCAGTACTTC.

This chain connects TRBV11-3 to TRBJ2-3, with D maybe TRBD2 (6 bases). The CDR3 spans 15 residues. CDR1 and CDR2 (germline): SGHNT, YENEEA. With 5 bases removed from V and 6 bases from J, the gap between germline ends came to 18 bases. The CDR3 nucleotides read TGTGCCAGCAGCCCACCGGGGGAGGTTCAGGATACGCAGTATTTT. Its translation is CASSPPGEVQDTQYF.

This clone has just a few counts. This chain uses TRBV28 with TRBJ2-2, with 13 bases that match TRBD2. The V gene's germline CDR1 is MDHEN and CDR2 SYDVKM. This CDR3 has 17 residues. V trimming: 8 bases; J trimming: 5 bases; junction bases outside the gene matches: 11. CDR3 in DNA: TGTGCCAGCCGATGGACTAGCGGGAGTGGAACGACCGGGGAGCTGTTTTTT. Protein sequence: CASRWTSGSGTTGELFF.

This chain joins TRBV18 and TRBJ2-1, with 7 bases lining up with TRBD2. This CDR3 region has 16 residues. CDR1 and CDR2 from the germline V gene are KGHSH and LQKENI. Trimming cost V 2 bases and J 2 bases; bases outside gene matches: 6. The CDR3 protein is CASSPGGVAAYNEQFF. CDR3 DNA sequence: TGTGCCAGCTCACCAGGGGGGGTAGCGGCCTACAATGAGCAGTTCTTC.

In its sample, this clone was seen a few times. CDR3 sequence (DNA): TGTGCCAGCATCCCACGGACAGGGGCCAACTATGGCTACACCTTC. Its translation is CASIPRTGANYGYTF. The chain links TRBV27 to TRBJ1-2; 9 positions agree with TRBD1. The CDR3 contains 15 residues. The J segment lost 2 bases and the V segment lost 7 bases, leaving 8 bases of the junction unmatched. The V gene's germline CDR1 is MNHEY and CDR2 SMNVEV (reference sequence).

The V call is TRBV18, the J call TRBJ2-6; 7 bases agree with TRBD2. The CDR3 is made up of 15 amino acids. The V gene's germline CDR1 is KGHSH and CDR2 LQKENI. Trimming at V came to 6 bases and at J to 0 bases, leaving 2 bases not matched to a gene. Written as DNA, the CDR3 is TGTGCCAGCTCCGGGGGGTCCTCTGGGGCCAACGTCCTGACTTTC. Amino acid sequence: CASSGGSSGANVLTF.

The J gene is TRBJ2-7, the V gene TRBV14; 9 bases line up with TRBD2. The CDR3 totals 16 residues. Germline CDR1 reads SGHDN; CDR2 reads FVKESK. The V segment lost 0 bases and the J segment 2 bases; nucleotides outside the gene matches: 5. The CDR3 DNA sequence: TGTGCCAGCAGCCAAGATTTAATAGCGGGGGCCTACGAGCAGTACTTC. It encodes CASSQDLIAGAYEQYF.

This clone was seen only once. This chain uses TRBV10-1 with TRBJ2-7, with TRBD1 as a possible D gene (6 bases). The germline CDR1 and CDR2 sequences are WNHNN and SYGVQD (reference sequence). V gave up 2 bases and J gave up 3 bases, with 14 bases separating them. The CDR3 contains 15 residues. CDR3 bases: TGCGCCAGCAGTGAGAGTAACAGGGTGAGCTACGAGCAGTACTTC. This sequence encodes CASSESNRVSYEQYF.

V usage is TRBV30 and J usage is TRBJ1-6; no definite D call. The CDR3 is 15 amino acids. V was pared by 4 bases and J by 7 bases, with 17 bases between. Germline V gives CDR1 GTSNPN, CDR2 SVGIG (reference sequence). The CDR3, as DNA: TGTGCCTGGATGCCGGGTGACCTTAAGAATTCACCCCTCCACTTT. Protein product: CAWMPGDLKNSPLHF.

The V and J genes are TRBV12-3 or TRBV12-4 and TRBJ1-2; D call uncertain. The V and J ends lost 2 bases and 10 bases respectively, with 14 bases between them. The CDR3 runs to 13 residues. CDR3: CASSLLSPRDYTF. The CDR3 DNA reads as TGTGCCAGCAGTTTATTATCCCCCCGGGACTACACCTTC.

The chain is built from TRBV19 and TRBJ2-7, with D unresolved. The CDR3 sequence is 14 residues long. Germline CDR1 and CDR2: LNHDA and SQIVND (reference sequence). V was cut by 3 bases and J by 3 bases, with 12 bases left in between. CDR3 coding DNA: TGTGCCAGTAGTATTGGCAGGTCAGACTACGAGCAGTACTTC. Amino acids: CASSIGRSDYEQYF. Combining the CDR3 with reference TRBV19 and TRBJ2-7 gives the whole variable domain DGGITQSPKYLFRKEGQNVTLSCEQNLNHDAMYWYRQDPGQGLRLIYYSQIVNDFQKGDIAEGYSVSREKKESFPLTVTSAQKNPTAFYLCASSIGRSDYEQYFGPGTRLTVT.

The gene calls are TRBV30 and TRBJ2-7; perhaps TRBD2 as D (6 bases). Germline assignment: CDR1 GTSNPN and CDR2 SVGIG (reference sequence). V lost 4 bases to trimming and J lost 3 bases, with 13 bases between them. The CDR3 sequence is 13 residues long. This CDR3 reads CAWTTGERYEQYF. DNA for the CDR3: TGTGCCTGGACCACGGGGGAACGCTACGAGCAGTACTTC.

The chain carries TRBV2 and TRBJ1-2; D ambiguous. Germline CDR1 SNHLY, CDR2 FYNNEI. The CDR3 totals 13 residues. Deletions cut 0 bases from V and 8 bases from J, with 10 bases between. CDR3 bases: TGTGCCAGCAGTGAAGCGCCCGCGCGGGGCTACACCTTC. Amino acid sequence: CASSEAPARGYTF.

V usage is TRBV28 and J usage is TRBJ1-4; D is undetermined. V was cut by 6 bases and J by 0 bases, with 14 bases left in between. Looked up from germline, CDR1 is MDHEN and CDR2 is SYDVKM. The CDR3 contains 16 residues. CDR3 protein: CASSPREVATNEKLFF. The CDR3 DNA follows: TGTGCCAGCAGCCCTCGGGAGGTCGCAACTAATGAAAAACTGTTTTTT. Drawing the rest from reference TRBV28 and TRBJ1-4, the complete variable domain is DVKVTQSSRYLVKRTGEKVFLECVQDMDHENMFWYRQDPGLGLRLIYFSYDVKMKEKGDIPEGYSVSREKKERFSLILESASTNQTSMYLCASSPREVATNEKLFFGSGTQLSVL.

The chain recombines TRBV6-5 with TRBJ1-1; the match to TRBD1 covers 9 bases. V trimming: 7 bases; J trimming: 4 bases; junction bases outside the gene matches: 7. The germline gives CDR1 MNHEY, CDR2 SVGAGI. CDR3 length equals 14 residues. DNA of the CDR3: TGTGCCAGCAAAGTTGACAGGGGGGTCACTGAAGCTTTCTTT. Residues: CASKVDRGVTEAFF.

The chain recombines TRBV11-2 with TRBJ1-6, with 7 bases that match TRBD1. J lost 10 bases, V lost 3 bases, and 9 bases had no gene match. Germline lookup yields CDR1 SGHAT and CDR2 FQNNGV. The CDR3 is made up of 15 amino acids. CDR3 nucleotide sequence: TGTGCCAGCAGCTTTTCGCGACAGGGATGGTCACCCCTCCACTTT. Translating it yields CASSFSRQGWSPLHF.

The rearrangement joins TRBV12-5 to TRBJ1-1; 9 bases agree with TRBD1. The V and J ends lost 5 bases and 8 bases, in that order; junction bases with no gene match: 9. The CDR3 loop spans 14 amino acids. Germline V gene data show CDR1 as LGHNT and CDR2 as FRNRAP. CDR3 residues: CASGTLSGTGEAFF. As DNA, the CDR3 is TGTGCTAGTGGTACCCTCTCCGGGACAGGGGAAGCTTTCTTT.

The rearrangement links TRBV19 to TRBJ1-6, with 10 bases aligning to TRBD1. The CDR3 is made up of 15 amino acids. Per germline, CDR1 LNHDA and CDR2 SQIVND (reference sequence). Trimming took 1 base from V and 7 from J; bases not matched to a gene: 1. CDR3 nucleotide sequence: TGTGCCAGTAGTATAGGGACAGGGGGAAATTCACCCCTCCACTTT. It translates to CASSIGTGGNSPLHF. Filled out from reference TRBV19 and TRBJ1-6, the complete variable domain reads DGGITQSPKYLFRKEGQNVTLSCEQNLNHDAMYWYRQDPGQGLRLIYYSQIVNDFQKGDIAEGYSVSREKKESFPLTVTSAQKNPTAFYLCASSIGTGGNSPLHFGNGTRLTVT.

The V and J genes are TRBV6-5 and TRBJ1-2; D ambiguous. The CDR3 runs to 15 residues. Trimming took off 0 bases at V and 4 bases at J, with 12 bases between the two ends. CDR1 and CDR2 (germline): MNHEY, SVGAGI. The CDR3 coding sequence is TGTGCCAGCAGTTACTCGATTGGTGTCGGCTATGGCTACACCTTC. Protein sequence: CASSYSIGVGYGYTF.

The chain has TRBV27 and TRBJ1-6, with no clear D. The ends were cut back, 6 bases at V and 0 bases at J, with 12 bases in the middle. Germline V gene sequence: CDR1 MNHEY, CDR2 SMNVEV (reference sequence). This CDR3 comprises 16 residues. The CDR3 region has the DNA TGTGCCAGCAGGATGGAGCTGAGCTCCTATAATTCACCCCTCCACTTT. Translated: CASRMELSSYNSPLHF.

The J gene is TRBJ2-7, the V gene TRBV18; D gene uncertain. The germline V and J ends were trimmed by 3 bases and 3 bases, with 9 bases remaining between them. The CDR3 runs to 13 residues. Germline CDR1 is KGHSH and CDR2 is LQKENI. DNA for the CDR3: TGTGCCAGCTCACCCTACAGAGACTACGAGCAGTACTTC. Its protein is CASSPYRDYEQYF.

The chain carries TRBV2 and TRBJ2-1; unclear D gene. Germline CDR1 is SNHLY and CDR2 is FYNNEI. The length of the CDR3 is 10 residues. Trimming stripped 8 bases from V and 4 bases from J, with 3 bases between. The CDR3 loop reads CASPYNEQFF. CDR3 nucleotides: TGTGCCAGCCCTTACAATGAGCAGTTCTTC.

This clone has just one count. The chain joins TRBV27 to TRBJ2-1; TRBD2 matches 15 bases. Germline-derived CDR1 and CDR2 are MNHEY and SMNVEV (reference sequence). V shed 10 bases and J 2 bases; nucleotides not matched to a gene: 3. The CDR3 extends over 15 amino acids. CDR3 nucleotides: TGTGCCACGGGACTAGCGGGGGGCCCCTACAATGAGCAGTTCTTC. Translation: CATGLAGGPYNEQFF.

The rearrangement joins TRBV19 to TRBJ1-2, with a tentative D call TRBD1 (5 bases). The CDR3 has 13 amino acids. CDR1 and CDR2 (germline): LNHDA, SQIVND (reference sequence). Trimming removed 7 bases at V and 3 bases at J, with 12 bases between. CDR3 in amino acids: CASTTGLYYGYTF. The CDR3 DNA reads TGTGCCAGTACCACGGGACTGTACTATGGCTACACCTTC.

The CDR3 DNA reads as TGTGCCAGCAGCCTTACAGGGATCAATCAGCCCCAGCATTTT. Protein sequence: CASSLTGINQPQHF. The chain joins TRBV9 to TRBJ1-5; D perhaps matches TRBD1 (6 bases). The V and J ends lost 4 bases and 3 bases respectively, with 11 bases between them. Germline V gene data show CDR1 as SGDLS and CDR2 as YYNGEE. The length of the CDR3 is 14 residues. The variable domain in full, completed from reference TRBV9 and TRBJ1-5, reads DSGVTQTPKHLITATGQRVTLRCSPRSGDLSVYWYQQSLDQGLQFLIQYYNGEERAKGNILERFSAQQFPDLHSELNLSSLELGDSALYFCASSLTGINQPQHFGDGTRLSIL.

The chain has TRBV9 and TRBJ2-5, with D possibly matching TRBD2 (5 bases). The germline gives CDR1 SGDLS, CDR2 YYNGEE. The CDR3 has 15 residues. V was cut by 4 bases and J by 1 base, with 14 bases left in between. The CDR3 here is CASSPPGGLQETQYF. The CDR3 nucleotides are TGTGCCAGCAGCCCCCCCGGCGGACTCCAAGAGACCCAGTACTTC.

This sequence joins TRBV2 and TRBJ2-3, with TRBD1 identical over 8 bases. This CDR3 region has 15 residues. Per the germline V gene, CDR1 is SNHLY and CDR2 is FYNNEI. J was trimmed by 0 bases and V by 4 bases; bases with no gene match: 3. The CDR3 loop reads CASSVGQASTDTQYF. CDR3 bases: TGTGCCAGCAGTGTGGGACAGGCCAGCACAGATACGCAGTATTTT.

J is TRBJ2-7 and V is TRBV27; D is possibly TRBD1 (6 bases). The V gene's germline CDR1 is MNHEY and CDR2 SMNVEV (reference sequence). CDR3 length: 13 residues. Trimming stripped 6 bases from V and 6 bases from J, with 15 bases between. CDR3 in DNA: TGTGCCAGCAGGAGTGCTGGGGGCGTCGAGCAGTACTTC. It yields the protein CASRSAGGVEQYF.